This T cell receptor beta chain was captured in a study of T cell responses to AZD1222 COVID-19 vaccine. Findings of the study overall: Seropositivity was recorded at baseline in only 6 or 7 AZD1222 recipients.

This clone was detected a few times. As yet, its antigen is unknown. Some clones are missing from TCRdb's copy, which holds only in-frame ones; the method was immunoSEQ multiplex PCR. The repertoire includes roughly 180,000 clones, about nine tenths of them detected once, and about 3% sits in the top ten. Germline loops: CDR1 SGHRS, CDR2 YFSETQ. Trimming removed 8 bases from V and 5 bases from J, with 19 bases in between. The CDR3 has 15 amino acids. V is TRBV5-1 and J is TRBJ2-2, with D perhaps TRBD1 or TRBD2 (6 bases each). This receptor was taken from an adult in good health. Sequencing was performed on peripheral blood, taken on day 0 of AZD1222 vaccination. CDR3 loop: CASDVGGKRTGELFF. The CDR3 nucleotides are TGCGCCAGTGACGTAGGGGGGAAGCGGACCGGGGAGCTGTTTTTT.